Sequencing of this T cell receptor (beta chain) was carried out in a study of early T cells in non-severe SARS-CoV-2 infection. Study-level information: Sequenced material consisted of bulk RNA (from unsorted whole blood), and chains were unpaired.

This clonotype was recorded a few times. Its antigen is undetermined. CDR1 and CDR2 from the germline V gene are WNHNN and SYGVQD (reference sequence). CDR3 length: 13 residues. V gave up 7 bases and J gave up 4 bases; unmatched junction bases: 1. Study results and limitations: Comparison of clonotypes with VDJdb favored anti-spike CD8 responses while missing private and CD4 specificities.

Individual cDNA molecules received unique molecular identifiers during library preparation. TCRdb independently ran MiXCR on the 5' RACE reads; one entry per CDR3 protein. The sample includes roughly 69,000 distinct CDR3 sequences, about 9% of them seen just once. This clonotype was sampled from an adult who was a healthcare worker with PCR-confirmed SARS-CoV-2 infection or an uninfected control (not recorded which). The J gene is TRBJ2-1, the V gene TRBV10-1; 10 bases fit TRBD2. Sequenced material: whole blood. CDR3 in DNA: TGCGCCAGCACAGCGGGGGGGTACAATGAGCAGTTCTTC. As protein: CASTAGGYNEQFF.